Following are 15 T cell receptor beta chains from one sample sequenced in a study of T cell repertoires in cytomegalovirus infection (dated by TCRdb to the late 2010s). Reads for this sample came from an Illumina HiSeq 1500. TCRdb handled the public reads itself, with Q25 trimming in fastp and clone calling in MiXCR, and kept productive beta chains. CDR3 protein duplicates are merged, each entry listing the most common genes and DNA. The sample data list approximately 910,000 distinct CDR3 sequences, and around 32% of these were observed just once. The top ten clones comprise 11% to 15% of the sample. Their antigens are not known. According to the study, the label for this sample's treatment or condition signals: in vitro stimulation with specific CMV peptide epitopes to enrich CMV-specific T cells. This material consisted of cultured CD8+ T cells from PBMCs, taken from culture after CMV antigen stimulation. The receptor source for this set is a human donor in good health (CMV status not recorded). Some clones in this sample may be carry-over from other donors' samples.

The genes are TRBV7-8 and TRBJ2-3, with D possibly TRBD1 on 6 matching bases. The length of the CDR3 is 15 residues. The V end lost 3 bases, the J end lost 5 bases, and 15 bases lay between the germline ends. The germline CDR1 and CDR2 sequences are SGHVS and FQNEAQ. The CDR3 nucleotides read TGTGCCAGCAGCTTCAGGGGATTAAATCTAGATACGCAGTATTTT. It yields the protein CASSFRGLNLDTQYF.

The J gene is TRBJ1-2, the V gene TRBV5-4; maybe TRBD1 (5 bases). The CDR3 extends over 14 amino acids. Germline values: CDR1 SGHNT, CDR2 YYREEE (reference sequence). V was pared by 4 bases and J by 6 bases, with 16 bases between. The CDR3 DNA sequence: TGTGCCAGCAGCGGCGCCGGGGCCGGCGATGGCTACACCTTC. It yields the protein CASSGAGAGDGYTF.

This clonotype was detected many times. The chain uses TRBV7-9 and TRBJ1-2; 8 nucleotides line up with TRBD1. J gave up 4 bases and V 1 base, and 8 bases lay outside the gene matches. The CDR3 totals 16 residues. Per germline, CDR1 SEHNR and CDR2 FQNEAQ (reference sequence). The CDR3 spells CASSLDGQGDSYGYTF. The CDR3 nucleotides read TGTGCCAGCAGCTTAGATGGACAGGGCGACAGCTATGGCTACACCTTC.

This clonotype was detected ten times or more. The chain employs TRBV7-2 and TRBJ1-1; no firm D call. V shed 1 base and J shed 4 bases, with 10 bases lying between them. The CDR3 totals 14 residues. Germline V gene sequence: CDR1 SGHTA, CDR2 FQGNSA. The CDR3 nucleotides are TGTGCCAGCAGCTTAGGGTACTCGGGCACTGAAGCTTTCTTT. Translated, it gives CASSLGYSGTEAFF.

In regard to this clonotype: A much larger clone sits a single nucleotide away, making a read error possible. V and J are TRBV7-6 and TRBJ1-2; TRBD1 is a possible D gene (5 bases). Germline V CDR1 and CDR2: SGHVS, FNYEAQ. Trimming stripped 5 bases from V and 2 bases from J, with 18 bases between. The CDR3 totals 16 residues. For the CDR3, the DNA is TGTGCCAGCAGCCCAGTTGTCGGGGACTCAAACTATGGCTACACCTTC. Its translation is CASSPVVGDSNYGYTF.

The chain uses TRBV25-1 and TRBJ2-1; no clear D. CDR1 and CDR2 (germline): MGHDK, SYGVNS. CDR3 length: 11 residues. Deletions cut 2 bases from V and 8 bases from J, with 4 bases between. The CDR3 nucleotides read TGTGCCAGCAGTGAAATCGATGAGCAGTTCTTC. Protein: CASSEIDEQFF. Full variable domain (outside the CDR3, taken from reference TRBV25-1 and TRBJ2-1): EADIYQTPRYLVIGTGKKITLECSQTMGHDKMYWYQQDPGMELHLIHYSYGVNSTEKGDLSSESTVSRIRTEHFPLTLESARPSHTSQYLCASSEIDEQFFGPGTRLTVL.

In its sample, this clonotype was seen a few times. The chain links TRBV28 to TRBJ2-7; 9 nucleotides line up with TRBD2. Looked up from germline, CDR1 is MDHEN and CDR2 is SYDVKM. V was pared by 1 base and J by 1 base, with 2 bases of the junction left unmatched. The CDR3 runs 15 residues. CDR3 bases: TGTGCCAGCAGTTTATACCTAGCGGGGTCCTACGAGCAGTACGTC. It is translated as CASSLYLAGSYEQYV.

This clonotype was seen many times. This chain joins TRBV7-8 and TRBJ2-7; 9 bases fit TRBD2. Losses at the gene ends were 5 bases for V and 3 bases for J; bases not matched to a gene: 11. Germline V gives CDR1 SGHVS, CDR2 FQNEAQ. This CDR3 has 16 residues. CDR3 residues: CASSQEAAGGSYEQYV. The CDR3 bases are TGTGCCAGCAGCCAAGAGGCAGCGGGGGGTAGCTACGAGCAGTACGTC.

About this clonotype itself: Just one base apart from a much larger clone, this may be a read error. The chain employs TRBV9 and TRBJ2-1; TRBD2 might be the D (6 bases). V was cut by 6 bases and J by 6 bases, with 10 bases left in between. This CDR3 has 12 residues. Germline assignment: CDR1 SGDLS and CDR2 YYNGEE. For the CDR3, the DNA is TGTGCCAGCAACCCCGGGGGCAATGAGCAGTTCTTC. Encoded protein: CASNPGGNEQFF.

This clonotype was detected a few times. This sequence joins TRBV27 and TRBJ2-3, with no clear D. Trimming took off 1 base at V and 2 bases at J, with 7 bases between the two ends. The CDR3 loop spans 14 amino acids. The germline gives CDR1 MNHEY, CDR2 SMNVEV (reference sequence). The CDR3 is CASSLWVPTDTQYF. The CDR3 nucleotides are TGTGCCAGCAGTTTATGGGTCCCCACAGATACGCAGTATTTT.

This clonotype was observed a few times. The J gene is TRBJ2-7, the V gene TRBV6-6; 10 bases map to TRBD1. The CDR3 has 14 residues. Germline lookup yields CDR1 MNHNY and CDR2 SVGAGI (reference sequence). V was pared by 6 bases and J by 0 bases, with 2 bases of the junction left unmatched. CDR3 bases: TGTGCCAGCAGAGACAGGGGGCACTCCTACGAGCAGTACTTC. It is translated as CASRDRGHSYEQYF.

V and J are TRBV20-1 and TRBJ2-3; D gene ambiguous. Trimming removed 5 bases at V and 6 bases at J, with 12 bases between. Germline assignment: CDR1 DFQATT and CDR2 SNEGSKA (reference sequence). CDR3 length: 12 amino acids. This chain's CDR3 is CSADSLGDTQYF. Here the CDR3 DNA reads TGCAGTGCTGATTCACTCGGTGATACGCAGTATTTT.

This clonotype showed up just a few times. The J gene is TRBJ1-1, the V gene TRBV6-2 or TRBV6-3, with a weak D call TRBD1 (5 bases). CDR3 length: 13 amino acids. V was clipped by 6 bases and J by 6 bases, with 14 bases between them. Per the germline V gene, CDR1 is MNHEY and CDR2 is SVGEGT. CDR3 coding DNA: TGTGCCAGCAGAACAGGTTCGTGGGCTGAAGCTTTCTTT. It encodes CASRTGSWAEAFF.

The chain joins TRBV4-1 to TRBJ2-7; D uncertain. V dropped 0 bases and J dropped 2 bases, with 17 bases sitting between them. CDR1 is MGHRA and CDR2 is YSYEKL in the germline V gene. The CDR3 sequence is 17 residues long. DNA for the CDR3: TGCGCCAGCAGCCAAGACTCTAGGACCTATTCCCCCTACGAGCAGTACTTC. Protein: CASSQDSRTYSPYEQYF.

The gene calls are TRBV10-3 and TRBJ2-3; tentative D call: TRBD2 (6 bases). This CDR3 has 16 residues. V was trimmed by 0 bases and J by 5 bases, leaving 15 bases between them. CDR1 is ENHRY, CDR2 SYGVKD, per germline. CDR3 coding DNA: TGTGCCATCAGTGAGTCTTTAGCGGCACGGGGAGATACGCAGTATTTT. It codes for CAISESLAARGDTQYF.